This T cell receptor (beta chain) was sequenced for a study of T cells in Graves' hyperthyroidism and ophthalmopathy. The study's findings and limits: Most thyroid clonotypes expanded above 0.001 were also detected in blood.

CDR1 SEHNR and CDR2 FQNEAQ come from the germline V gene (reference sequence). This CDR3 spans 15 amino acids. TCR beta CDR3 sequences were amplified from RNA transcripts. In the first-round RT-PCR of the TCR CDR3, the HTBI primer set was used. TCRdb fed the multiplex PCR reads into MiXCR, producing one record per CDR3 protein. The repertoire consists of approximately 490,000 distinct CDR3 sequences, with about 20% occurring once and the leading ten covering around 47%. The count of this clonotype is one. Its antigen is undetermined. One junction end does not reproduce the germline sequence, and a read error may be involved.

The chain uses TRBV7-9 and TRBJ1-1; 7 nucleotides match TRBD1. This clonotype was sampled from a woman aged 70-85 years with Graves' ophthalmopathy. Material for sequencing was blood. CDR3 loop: CATSHGGTANTEAFF. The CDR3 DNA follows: TGTGCCACCAGCCACGGGGGGACAGCGAACACTGAAGCTTTCTTT.